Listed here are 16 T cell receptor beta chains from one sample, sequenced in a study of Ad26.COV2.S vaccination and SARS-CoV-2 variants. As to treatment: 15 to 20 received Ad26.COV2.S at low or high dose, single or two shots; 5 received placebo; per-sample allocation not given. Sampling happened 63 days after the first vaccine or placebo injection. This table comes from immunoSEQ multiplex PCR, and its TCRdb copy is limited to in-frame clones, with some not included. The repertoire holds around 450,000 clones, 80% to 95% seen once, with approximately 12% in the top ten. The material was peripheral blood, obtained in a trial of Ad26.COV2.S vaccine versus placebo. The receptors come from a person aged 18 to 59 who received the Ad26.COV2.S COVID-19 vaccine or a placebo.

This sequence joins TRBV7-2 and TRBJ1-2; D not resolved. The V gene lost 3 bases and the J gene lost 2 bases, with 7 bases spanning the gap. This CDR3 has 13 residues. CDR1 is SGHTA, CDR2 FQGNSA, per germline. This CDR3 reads CASSLEQNYGYTF. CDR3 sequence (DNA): TGTGCCAGCAGCTTGGAACAGAACTATGGCTACACCTTC.

The CDR3, as DNA: TGTGCCAGCTCCAAAGGAGAGGACTATGGCTACACCTTC. It encodes CASSKGEDYGYTF. This rearrangement joins TRBV18 to TRBJ1-2; no definite D call. The CDR3 sequence is 13 residues long. V was cut by 6 bases and J by 3 bases, with 11 bases left in between. Germline assignment: CDR1 KGHSH and CDR2 LQKENI.

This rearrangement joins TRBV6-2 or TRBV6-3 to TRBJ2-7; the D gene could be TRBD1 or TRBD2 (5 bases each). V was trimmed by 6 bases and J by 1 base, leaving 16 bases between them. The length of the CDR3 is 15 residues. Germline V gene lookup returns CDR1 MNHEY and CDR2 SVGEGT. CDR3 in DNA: TGTGCCAGCAGCAAACCTGGGACGCTGTCCTACGAGCAGTACTTC. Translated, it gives CASSKPGTLSYEQYF.

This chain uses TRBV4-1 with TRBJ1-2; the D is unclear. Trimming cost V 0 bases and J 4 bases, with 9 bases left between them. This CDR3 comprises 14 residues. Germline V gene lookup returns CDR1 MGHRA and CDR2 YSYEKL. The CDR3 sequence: CASSQDPIFYGYTF. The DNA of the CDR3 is TGCGCCAGCAGCCAAGACCCGATCTTCTATGGCTACACCTTC.

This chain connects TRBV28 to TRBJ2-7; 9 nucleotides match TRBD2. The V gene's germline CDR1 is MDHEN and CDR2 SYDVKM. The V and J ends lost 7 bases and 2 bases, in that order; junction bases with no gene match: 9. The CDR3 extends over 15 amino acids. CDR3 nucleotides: TGTGCCAGCACGGCTAGCGGGGAGGGCGCCTACGAGCAGTACTTC. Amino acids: CASTASGEGAYEQYF.

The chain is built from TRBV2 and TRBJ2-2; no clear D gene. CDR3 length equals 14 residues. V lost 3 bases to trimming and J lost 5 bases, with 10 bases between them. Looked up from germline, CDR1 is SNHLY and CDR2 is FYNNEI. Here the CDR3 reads CASSDITSTGELFF. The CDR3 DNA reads TGTGCCAGCAGTGATATAACTTCGACCGGGGAGCTGTTTTTT.

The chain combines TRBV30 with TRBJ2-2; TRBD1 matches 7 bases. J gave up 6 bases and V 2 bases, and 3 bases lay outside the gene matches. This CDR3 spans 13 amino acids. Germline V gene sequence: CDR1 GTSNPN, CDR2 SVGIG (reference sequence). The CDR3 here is CAWSRQGPGELFF. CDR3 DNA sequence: TGTGCCTGGAGTCGACAGGGACCCGGGGAGCTGTTTTTT.

In DNA, the CDR3 is TGTGCCAGCAGCCCGGGACAGGGGGGCTATGGCTACACCTTC. Translating it yields CASSPGQGGYGYTF. The chain joins TRBV7-2 to TRBJ1-2, with 11 bases lining up with TRBD1. Germline V lookup: CDR1 SGHTA, CDR2 FQGNSA. This CDR3 is built from 14 residues. The ends lost 5 bases at V and 4 bases at J; junction bases unmatched: 3.

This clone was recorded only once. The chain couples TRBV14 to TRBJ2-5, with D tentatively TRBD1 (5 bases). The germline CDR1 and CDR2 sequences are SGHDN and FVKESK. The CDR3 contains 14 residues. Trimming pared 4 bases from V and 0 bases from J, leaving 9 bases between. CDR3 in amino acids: CASSPPGYQETQYF. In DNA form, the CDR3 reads TGTGCCAGCAGCCCGCCAGGGTACCAAGAGACCCAGTACTTC.

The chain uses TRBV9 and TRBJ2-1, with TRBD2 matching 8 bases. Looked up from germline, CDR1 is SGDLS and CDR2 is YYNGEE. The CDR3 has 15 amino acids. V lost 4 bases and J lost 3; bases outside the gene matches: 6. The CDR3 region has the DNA TGTGCCAGCAGCCCTACTAGCGGAGACTACAATGAGCAGTTCTTC. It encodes CASSPTSGDYNEQFF.

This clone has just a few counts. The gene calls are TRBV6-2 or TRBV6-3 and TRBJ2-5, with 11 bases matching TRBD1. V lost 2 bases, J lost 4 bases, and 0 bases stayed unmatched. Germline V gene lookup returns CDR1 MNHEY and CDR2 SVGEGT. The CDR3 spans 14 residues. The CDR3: CASSYGTGGETQYF. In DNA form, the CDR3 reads TGTGCCAGCAGTTACGGGACAGGGGGAGAGACCCAGTACTTC.

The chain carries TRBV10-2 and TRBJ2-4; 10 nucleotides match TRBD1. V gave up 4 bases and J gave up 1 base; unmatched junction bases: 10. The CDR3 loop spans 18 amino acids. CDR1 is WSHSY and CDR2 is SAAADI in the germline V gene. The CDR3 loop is CASSATGGGTSAKNIQYF. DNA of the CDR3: TGCGCCAGCAGTGCGACAGGGGGCGGTACCTCGGCCAAAAACATTCAGTACTTC.

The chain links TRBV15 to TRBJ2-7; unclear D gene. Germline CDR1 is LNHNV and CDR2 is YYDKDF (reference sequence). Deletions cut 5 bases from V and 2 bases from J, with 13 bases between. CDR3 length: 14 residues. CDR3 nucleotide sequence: TGTGCCACCAGCCTTCGGGTAGAGCCCTACGAGCAGTACTTC. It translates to CATSLRVEPYEQYF.

The CDR3 here is CASSPHPDGTGDYNEQFF. CDR3 bases: TGCGCCAGCAGCCCGCACCCGGATGGGACAGGGGACTACAATGAGCAGTTCTTC. This sequence joins TRBV4-3 and TRBJ2-1; 10 nucleotides line up with TRBD1. Germline CDR1 LGHNA, CDR2 YSLEER. V shed 4 bases and J 3 bases; nucleotides not matched to a gene: 12. The CDR3 spans 18 residues.

Here the CDR3 DNA reads TGTGCCAGCAGCTTGAACAGGAGGGTGGAGACCCAGTACTTC. This codes for CASSLNRRVETQYF. V and J are TRBV5-6 and TRBJ2-5, with D perhaps TRBD2 (6 bases). Germline V gene data show CDR1 as SGHDT and CDR2 as YYEEEE. Trimming pared 1 base from V and 5 bases from J, leaving 12 bases between. The CDR3 contains 14 residues.

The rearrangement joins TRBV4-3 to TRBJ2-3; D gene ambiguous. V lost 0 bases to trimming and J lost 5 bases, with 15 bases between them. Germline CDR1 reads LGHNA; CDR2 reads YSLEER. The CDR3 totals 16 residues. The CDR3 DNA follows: TGCGCCAGCAGCCAAGATGTGGTAAGGCAGATAGATACGCAGTATTTT. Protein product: CASSQDVVRQIDTQYF.